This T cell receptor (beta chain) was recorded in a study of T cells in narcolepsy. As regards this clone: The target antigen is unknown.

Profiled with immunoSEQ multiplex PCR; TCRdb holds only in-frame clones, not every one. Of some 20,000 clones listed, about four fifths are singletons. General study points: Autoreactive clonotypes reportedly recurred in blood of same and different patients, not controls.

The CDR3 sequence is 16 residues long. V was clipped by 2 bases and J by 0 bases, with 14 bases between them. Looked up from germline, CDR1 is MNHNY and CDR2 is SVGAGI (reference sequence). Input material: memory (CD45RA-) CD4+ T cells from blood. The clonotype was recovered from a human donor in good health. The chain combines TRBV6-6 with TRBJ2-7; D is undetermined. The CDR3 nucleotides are TGTGCCAGCAGTTACCCTTCAAGAGGCGCCTCCTACGAGCAGTACTTC. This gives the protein CASSYPSRGASYEQYF.